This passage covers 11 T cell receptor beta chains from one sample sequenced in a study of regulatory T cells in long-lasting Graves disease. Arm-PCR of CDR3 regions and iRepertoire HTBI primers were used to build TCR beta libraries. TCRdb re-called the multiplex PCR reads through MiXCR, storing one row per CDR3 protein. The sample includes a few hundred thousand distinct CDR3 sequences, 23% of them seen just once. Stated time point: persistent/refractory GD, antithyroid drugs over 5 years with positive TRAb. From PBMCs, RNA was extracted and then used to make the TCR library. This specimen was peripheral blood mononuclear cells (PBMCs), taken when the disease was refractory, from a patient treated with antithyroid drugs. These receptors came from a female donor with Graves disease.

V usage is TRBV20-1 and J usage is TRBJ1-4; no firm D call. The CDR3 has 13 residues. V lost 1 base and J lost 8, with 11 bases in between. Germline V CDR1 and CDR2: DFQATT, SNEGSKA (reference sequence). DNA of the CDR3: TGCAGTGCTAGAGTGCCTAGAGCGGAAAAACTGTTTTTT. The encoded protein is CSARVPRAEKLFF.

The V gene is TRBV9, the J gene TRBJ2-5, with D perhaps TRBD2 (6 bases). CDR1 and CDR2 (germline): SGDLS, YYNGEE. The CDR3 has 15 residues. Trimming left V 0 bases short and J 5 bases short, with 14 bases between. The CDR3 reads CASSVAAGVGETQYF. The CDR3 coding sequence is TGTGCCAGCAGCGTAGCAGCGGGTGTAGGGGAGACCCAGTACTTC.

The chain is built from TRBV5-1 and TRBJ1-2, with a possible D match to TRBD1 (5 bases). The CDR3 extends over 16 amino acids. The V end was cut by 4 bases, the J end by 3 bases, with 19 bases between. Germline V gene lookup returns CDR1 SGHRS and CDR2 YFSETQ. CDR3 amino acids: CASSPDLGGDYYGYTF. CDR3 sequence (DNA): TGCGCCAGCAGCCCAGATTTGGGGGGAGACTACTATGGCTACACCTTC.

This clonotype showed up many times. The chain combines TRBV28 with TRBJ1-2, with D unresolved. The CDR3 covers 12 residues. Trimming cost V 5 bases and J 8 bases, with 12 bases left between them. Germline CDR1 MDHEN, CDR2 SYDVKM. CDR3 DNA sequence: TGTGCCAGCAGTGCGACGGTGAAAGGCTACACCTTC. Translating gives CASSATVKGYTF.

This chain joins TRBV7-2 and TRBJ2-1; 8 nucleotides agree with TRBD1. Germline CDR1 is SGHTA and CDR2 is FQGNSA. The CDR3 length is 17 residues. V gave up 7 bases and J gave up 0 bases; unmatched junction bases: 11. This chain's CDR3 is CASTQGATRSSYNEQFF. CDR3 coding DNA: TGTGCCAGCACTCAGGGGGCAACGAGGAGCTCCTACAATGAGCAGTTCTTC.

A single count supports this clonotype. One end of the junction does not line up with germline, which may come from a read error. The CDR3 coding sequence is TGTGTCAGCAGTTGGGGACAGGGGAACACTGAAGCTTTCTTT. It is translated as CVSSWGQGNTEAFF. The rearrangement links TRBV6-5 to TRBJ1-1; 9 nucleotides align to TRBD1. There are 14 residues in the CDR3. The germline V gene encodes CDR1 MNHEY and CDR2 SVGAGI.

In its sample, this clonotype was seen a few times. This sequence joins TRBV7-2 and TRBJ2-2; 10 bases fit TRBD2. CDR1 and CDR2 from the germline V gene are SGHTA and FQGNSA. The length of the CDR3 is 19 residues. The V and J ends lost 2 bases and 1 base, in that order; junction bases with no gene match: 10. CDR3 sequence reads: CASSLPRTSGRGNTGELFF. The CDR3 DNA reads TGTGCCAGCAGCTTACCAAGGACTAGCGGAAGAGGGAACACCGGGGAGCTGTTTTTT.

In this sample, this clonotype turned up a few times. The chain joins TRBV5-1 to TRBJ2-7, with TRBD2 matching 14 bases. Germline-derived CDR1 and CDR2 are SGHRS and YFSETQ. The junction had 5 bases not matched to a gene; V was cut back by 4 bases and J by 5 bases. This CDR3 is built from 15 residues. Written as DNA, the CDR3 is TGCGCCAGCAGCGGACGACTAGCGGGAGGGGACGAGCAGTACTTC. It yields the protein CASSGRLAGGDEQYF. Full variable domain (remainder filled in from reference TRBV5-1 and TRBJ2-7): KAGVTQTPRYLIKTRGQQVTLSCSPISGHRSVSWYQQTPGQGLQFLFEYFSETQRNKGNFPGRFSGRQFSNSRSEMNVSTLELGDSALYLCASSGRLAGGDEQYFGPGTRLTVT.

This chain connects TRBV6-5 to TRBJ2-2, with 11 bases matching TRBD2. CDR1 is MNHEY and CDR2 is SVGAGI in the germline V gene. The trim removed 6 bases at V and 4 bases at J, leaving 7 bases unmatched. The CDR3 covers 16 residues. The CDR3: CASRSLGTSGTGELFF. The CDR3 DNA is TGTGCCAGCAGGAGCCTTGGGACTAGCGGCACCGGGGAGCTGTTTTTT.

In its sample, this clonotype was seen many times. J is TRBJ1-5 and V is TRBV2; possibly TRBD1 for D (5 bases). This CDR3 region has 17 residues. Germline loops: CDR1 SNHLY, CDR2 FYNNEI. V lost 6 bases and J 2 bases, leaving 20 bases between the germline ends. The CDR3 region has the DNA TGTGCCAGCAGAGGATTGGGGAAGGGGAGGGGCAATCAGCCCCAGCATTTT. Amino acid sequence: CASRGLGKGRGNQPQHF. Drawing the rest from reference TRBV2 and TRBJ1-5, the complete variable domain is EPEVTQTPSHQVTQMGQEVILRCVPISNHLYFYWYRQILGQKVEFLVSFYNNEISEKSEIFDDQFSVERPDGSNFTLKIRSTKLEDSAMYFCASRGLGKGRGNQPQHFGDGTRLSIL.

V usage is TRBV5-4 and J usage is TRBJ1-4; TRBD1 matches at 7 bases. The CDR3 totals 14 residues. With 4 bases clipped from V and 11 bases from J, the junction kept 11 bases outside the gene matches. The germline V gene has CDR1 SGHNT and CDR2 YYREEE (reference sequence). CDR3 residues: CASSTGTEFSKLFF. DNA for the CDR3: TGTGCCAGCAGCACCGGGACAGAGTTCAGCAAACTGTTTTTT.